This T cell receptor (beta chain) was recovered during a study of technical replicates of blood from a few donors. Some clones are missing from TCRdb's copy, which holds only in-frame ones; the method was immunoSEQ multiplex PCR. The table includes about 88,000 clones, approximately 90% detected once. Trimming removed 3 bases at V and 4 bases at J, with 11 bases between. Germline V gene sequence: CDR1 MRHNA, CDR2 SNTAGT. This CDR3 has 14 residues. This chain links TRBV6-4 with TRBJ2-3; perhaps TRBD2 as D (6 bases). This sequence was found in a human donor in good health. Sample: T cells isolated from PBMCs. CDR3 DNA: TGTGCCAGCAGTGATCTTACGGGGGCAGATACGCAGTATTTT. Translation gives CASSDLTGADTQYF.